Given below is one T cell receptor beta chain in context. This entry is derived from a study of identical twins. V shed 4 bases and J 0 bases; nucleotides not matched to a gene: 19. This CDR3 spans 21 amino acids. Germline V CDR1 and CDR2: SGHRS, YFSETQ. Template switching supplied a universal primer site; unique molecular identifiers were carried on the cDNA. TCRdb redid the calling of the 5' RACE reads with MiXCR, one entry per CDR3 protein. The data show 1.5 million to 2 million distinct CDR3 sequences, roughly 35% seen once. The rearrangement joins TRBV5-1 to TRBJ2-6, with 7 bases that match TRBD2. The sequenced material came from cord blood. This TCR was sampled from a newborn girl in good health. CDR3 sequence (DNA): TGCGCCAGCAGCATAGCCCCCTTACGGGGGGTCAAACTCTCTGGGGCCAACGTCCTGACTTTC. Translated, it gives CASSIAPLRGVKLSGANVLTF.